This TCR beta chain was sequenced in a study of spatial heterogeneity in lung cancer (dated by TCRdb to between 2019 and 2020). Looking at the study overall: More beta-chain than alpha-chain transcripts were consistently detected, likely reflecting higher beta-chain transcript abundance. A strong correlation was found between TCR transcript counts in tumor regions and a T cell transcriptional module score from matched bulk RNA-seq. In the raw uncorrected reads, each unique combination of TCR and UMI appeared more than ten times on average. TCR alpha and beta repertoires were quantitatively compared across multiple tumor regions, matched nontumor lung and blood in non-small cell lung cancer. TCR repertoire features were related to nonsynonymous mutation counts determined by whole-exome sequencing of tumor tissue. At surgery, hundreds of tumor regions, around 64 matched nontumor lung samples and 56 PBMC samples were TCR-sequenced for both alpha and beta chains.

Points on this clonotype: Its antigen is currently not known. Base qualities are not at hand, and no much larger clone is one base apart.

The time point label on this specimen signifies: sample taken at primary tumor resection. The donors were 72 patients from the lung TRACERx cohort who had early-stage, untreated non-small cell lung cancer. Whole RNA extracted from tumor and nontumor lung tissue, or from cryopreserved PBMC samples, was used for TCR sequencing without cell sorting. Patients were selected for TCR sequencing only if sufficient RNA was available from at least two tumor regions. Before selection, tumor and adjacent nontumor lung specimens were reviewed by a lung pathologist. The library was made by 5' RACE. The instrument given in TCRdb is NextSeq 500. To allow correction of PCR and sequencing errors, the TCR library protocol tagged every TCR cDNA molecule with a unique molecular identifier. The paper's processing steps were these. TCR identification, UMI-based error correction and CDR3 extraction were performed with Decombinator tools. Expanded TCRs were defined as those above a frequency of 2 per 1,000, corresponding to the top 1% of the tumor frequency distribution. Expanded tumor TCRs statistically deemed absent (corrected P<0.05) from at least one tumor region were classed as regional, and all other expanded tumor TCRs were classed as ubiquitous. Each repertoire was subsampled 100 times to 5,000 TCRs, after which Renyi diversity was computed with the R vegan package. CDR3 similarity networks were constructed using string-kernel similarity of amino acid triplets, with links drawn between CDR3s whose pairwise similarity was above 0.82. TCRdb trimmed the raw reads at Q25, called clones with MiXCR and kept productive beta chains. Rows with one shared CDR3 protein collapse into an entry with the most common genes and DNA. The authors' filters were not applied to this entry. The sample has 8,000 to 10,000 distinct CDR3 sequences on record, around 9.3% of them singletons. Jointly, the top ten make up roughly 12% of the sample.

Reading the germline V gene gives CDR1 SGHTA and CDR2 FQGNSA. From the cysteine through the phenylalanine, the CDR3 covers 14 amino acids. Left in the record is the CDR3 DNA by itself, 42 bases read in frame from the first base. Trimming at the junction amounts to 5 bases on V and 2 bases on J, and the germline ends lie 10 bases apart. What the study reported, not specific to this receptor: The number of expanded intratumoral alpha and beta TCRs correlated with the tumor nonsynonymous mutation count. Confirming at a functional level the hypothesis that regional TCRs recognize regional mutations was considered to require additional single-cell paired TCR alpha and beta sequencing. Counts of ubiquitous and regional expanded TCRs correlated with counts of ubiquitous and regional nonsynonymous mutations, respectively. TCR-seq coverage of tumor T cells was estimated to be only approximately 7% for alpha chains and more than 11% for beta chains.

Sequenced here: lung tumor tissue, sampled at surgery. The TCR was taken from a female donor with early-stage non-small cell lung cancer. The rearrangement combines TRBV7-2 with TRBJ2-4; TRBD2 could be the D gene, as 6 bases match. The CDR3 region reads CASSGGFTKNIQYF. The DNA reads TGTGCCAGCAGCGGGGGGTTTACCAAAAACATTCAGTACTTC.